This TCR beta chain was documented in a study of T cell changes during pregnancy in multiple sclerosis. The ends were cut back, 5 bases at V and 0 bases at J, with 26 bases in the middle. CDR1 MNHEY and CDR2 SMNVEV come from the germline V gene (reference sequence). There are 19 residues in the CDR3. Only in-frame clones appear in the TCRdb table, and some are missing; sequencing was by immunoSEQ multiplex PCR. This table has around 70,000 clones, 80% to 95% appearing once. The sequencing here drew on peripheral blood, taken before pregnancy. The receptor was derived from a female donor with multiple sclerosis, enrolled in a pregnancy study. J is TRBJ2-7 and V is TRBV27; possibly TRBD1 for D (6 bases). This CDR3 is CASSPKALRNRDNSYEQYF. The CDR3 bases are TGTGCCAGCAGTCCGAAGGCCCTCCGAAACCGGGACAACTCCTACGAGCAGTACTTC.